This paragraph reports one T cell receptor beta chain. The antigen remains unidentified. This record belongs to a study of cytomegalovirus exposure and HLA in healthy donors. Study results and caveats: It is likely that the observed cluster of highly shared sequence variants was a sequencing artifact.

The study ran its PCR with 60 Vbeta and 13 Jbeta primers. Profiling relied on immunoSEQ multiplex PCR, and the TCRdb table lists in-frame clones only, not all of them. This sample's table has over 55,000 clones. It was healthy bone marrow donors who served as donors. CDR3 size: 11 residues. The germline gives CDR1 GTSNPN, CDR2 SVGIG (reference sequence). The germline V and J ends were trimmed by 0 bases and 4 bases, with 3 bases remaining between them. The rearrangement links TRBV30 to TRBJ2-5; D unresolved. Sequences were obtained from PBMCs. The TCR sequence derives from a boy aged 5 to 17 in good health and CMV-seronegative. CDR3: CAWSVRETQYF. The CDR3 DNA is TGTGCCTGGAGTGTCCGAGAGACCCAGTACTTC.